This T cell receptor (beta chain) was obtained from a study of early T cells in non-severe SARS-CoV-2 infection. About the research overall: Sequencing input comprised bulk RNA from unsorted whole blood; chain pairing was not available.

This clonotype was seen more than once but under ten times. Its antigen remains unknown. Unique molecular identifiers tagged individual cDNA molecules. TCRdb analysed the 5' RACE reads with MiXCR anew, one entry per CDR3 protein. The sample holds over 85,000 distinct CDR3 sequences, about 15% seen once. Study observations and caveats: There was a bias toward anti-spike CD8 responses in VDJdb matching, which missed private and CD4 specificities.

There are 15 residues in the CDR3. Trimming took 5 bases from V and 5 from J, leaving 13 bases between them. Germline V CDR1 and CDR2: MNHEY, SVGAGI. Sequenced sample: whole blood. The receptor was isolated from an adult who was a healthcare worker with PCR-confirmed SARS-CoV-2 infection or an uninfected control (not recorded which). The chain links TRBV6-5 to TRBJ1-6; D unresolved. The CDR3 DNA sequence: TGTGCCAGCAGTATTACGTCAGGTCATAATTCACCCCTCCACTTT. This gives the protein CASSITSGHNSPLHF.